This is a list of T cell receptor beta chains from one sample in a study of beta chain features in type 1 diabetes. Only in-frame clones appear in the TCRdb table, and some are missing; sequencing was by immunoSEQ multiplex PCR. The profile shows 860,000 or so clones, roughly 16% of them singletons. The sample consisted of naive CD4+ T cells from blood. The receptors were sampled from a woman between 18 and 29 years old in good health. Both conserved end residues are part of each CDR3. A D gene is named only where the DNA matches it firmly. Not every row has a clone size; where given, it reads once, few, many or a size class.

V gene,clone size,J gene,D gene,CDR3 DNA,CDR3 protein
TRBV14,-,TRBJ2-1,TRBD2,TGTGCCAGCAGCCAACAGCGGGGGTCCTACAATGAGCAGTTCTTC,CASSQQRGSYNEQFF
TRBV7-9,few,TRBJ2-6,TRBD1,TGTGCCAGCCGCAATCGAGTGACAGGGTTGCTCTCTGGGGCCAACGTCCTGACTTTC,CASRNRVTGLLSGANVLTF
TRBV5-1,-,TRBJ2-3,TRBD1,TGCGCCAGCAGCTCCGGGACAGGCACAGATACGCAGTATTTT,CASSSGTGTDTQYF
TRBV7-9,-,TRBJ2-3,TRBD2,TGTGCCAGCAGCCCCCCTAGCGGGGTCTATACAGATACGCAGTATTTT,CASSPPSGVYTDTQYF
TRBV20-1,-,TRBJ1-1,-,TGCAGTGCTAAGCTGGGGACTGAAGCTTTCTTT,CSAKLGTEAFF
TRBV9,-,TRBJ2-7,TRBD2,TGTGCCAGCAGCGCTGCCTCGACTAGCGGGTACTCCTACGAGCAGTACTTC,CASSAASTSGYSYEQYF
TRBV7-2,few,TRBJ2-1,TRBD1,TGTGCCAGCAGCCTCGACAGGGTTAATGAGCAGTTCTTC,CASSLDRVNEQFF
TRBV5-1,-,TRBJ2-3,-,TGCGCCAGCACGATCGAGGGATCGGATACGCAGTATTTT,CASTIEGSDTQYF
TRBV28,-,TRBJ2-4,-,TGTGCCAGCAGTTTACCGGGGGAAAACATTCAGTACTTC,CASSLPGENIQYF
TRBV7-6,-,TRBJ2-3,-,TGTGCCAGCAGCTTAGGAGGCGGTCCCATCTGGAATACGCAGTATTTT,CASSLGGGPIWNTQYF
TRBV9,-,TRBJ2-5,TRBD2,TGTGCCAGCAGCGTAGGTGCTAGCGGGGCGTACCAAGAGACCCAGTACTTC,CASSVGASGAYQETQYF
TRBV29-1,-,TRBJ2-3,-,TGCAGCGCAAGACTTTATAGCACAGATACGCAGTATTTT,CSARLYSTDTQYF
TRBV11-2,-,TRBJ2-1,-,TGTGCCAGCAGCGTTAGAGGATTAGGTCGGGATTTCGACAATGAGCAGTTCTTC,CASSVRGLGRDFDNEQFF
TRBV11-2,-,TRBJ2-3,TRBD2,TGTGCCAGCAAACTAGCGAGCACAGATACGCAGTATTTT,CASKLASTDTQYF
TRBV15,-,TRBJ2-1,TRBD2,TGTGCCACCAGCAGAGGGACTAGCGGGAGTTATGAGCAGTTCTTC,CATSRGTSGSYEQFF
TRBV18,-,TRBJ2-7,-,TGTGCCAGCTCACCTACCAAACAAGGAACAGCCTACGAGCAGTACTTC,CASSPTKQGTAYEQYF
TRBV9,few,TRBJ1-5,TRBD1,TGTGCCAGCAGCGCGTCGACAGGGCCAAGTCAGCCCCAGCATTTT,CASSASTGPSQPQHF
TRBV7-9,-,TRBJ1-5,TRBD1,TGTGCCATCCAGGGGGCGACAAGCAATCAGCCCCAGCATTTT,CAIQGATSNQPQHF
TRBV7-6,-,TRBJ1-4,TRBD1,TGTGCCAGCAGCTTAGACAGGGGTGTACCTAATGAAAAACTGTTTTTT,CASSLDRGVPNEKLFF
TRBV4-1,-,TRBJ2-5,TRBD2,TGCGCCAGCAGCCAAGGTCTGGCTAGCGGGAGCCAGACCCAGTACTTC,CASSQGLASGSQTQYF
TRBV20-1,-,TRBJ1-2,-,TGCAGTGCTAGAGACATGAATCCGTGGTTC,CSARDMNPWF
TRBV2,few,TRBJ1-2,TRBD1,TGTGCCAGCAGTGAAAATGGGGAATCGACAGGGGACTATGGCTACACCTTC,CASSENGESTGDYGYTF
TRBV19,few,TRBJ1-5,-,TGTGCCAGTAATTGGCCTTATAGCAATCAGCCCCAGCATTTT,CASNWPYSNQPQHF
TRBV9,-,TRBJ2-5,-,TGTGCCAGCAGCCCCCGGGCCAGACAAGAGACCCAGTACTTC,CASSPRARQETQYF
TRBV7-2,few,TRBJ2-5,-,TGTGCCAGCAGCCTAAGACATATACAAGAGACCCAGTACTTC,CASSLRHIQETQYF
TRBV5-4,-,TRBJ2-5,-,TGTGCCAGCAGCTTGGATTACGGGGAGCGAGAGACCCAGTACTTC,CASSLDYGERETQYF
TRBV5-1,few,TRBJ2-7,-,TGCGCCAGCAGCTCCCGGGGGTCCAGACAGGGAATGAGGGAGCAGTACTTC,CASSSRGSRQGMREQYF
TRBV7-3,-,TRBJ2-1,-,TGTGCCAGCAGCCCCCGCAGAGGGGATTACAATGAGCAGTTCTTC,CASSPRRGDYNEQFF
TRBV7-9,few,TRBJ2-6,-,TGTGCCAGCAGCTTATTGGGGTTTGGGGCCAACGTCCTGACTTTC,CASSLLGFGANVLTF
TRBV7-2,-,TRBJ2-2,-,TGTGCCAGCAGCTCAGGGGGAGGGCCAACCGGGGAGCTGTTTTTT,CASSSGGGPTGELFF
TRBV5-1,few,TRBJ2-3,-,TGCGCCAGCAGCTTGGGTCCAGAAGATACGCAGTATTTT,CASSLGPEDTQYF
TRBV29-1,few,TRBJ2-5,TRBD2,TGCAGCGTGGTAGGACTAGAAGAGACCCAGTACTTC,CSVVGLEETQYF
TRBV18,few,TRBJ1-5,-,TGTGCCAGCTCACTTGCAGGGGTGCAGCCCCAGCATTTT,CASSLAGVQPQHF
TRBV7-2,-,TRBJ2-7,-,TGTGCCAGCAGTTCCCGACAGGTCCCCTACGAGCAGTACTTC,CASSSRQVPYEQYF
TRBV18,few,TRBJ1-1,-,TGTGCCAGCTCACCTCTCGTGAGCACTGAAGCTTTCTTT,CASSPLVSTEAFF
TRBV9,-,TRBJ1-1,-,TGTGCCAGCAGCGTAGCTTTACAGAACACTGAAGCTTTCTTT,CASSVALQNTEAFF
TRBV10-3,-,TRBJ1-2,TRBD1,TGTGCCATCAGTGAGTCGACAGGGGTTAGATATGGCTACACCTTC,CAISESTGVRYGYTF
TRBV18,-,TRBJ2-2,-,TGTGCCAGCTCACCATCCCCGGGGACGGTGACCGGGGAGCTGTTTTTT,CASSPSPGTVTGELFF
TRBV28,-,TRBJ2-1,-,TGTGCCACCCGGGGGTCCTACAATGAGCAGTTCTTC,CATRGSYNEQFF